Presented here are 21 T cell receptor beta chains from one specimen sequenced in a study of PD-L1 blockade in urothelial cancer. Clones were read by immunoSEQ multiplex PCR, and TCRdb kept only the in-frame ones, dropping some. The sample includes about 100,000 clones, 90% to 95% of them seen just once. This sample comprised PBMCs, obtained around atezolizumab (anti-PD-L1) treatment. The receptors come from a woman older than 75 with urothelial cancer.

This clone was seen a few times. The rearrangement joins TRBV5-4 to TRBJ2-7; 10 nucleotides line up with TRBD2. The CDR3 loop spans 15 amino acids. V trimming: 0 bases; J trimming: 6 bases; junction bases outside the gene matches: 6. The germline V gene encodes CDR1 SGHNT and CDR2 YYREEE (reference sequence). The CDR3 coding sequence is TGTGCCAGCAGCTTGGGTTGGACTAGCGGTACCGAGCAGTACTTC. The encoded protein is CASSLGWTSGTEQYF.

The rearrangement joins TRBV7-3 to TRBJ2-1, with TRBD2 as a possible D gene (7 bases). This CDR3 spans 17 amino acids. CDR1 and CDR2 from the germline V gene are SGHTA and FQGTGA. V lost 0 bases to trimming and J lost 7 bases, with 19 bases between them. CDR3 DNA sequence: TGTGCCAGCAGCTTAACCCCCCTTGGTGGGAGGGGGAATGAGCAGTTCTTC. This translates into CASSLTPLGGRGNEQFF.

The J gene is TRBJ2-1, the V gene TRBV6-4; TRBD1 agrees at 7 bases. The CDR3 runs 15 residues. CDR1 is MRHNA, CDR2 SNTAGT, per germline. The junction had 7 bases not matched to a gene; V was cut back by 4 bases and J by 4 bases. The CDR3 sequence: CASSVGGQAYNEQFF. CDR3 coding DNA: TGTGCCAGCAGTGTAGGTGGACAGGCATACAATGAGCAGTTCTTC.

The CDR3 DNA reads TGTGCCAGCAGCTGGCAGGGCCTATACAATGAGCAGTTCTTC. The encoded protein is CASSWQGLYNEQFF. This sequence joins TRBV25-1 and TRBJ2-1, with a weak D call TRBD1 (5 bases). The length of the CDR3 is 14 residues. V was clipped by 6 bases and J by 4 bases, with 13 bases between them. Germline CDR1 MGHDK, CDR2 SYGVNS.

This rearrangement joins TRBV7-9 to TRBJ1-5, with no clear D. The germline CDR1 and CDR2 sequences are SEHNR and FQNEAQ (reference sequence). Trimming pared 10 bases from V and 3 bases from J, leaving 19 bases between. The CDR3 runs 15 residues. The CDR3 loop reads CATGVVGGSNQPQHF. The DNA for the CDR3 is TGTGCCACCGGTGTAGTAGGCGGGTCCAATCAGCCCCAGCATTTT.

The chain is built from TRBV6-4 and TRBJ2-1; D gene unclear. Germline CDR1 reads MRHNA; CDR2 reads SNTAGT. This CDR3 spans 13 amino acids. The germline V and J ends were trimmed by 11 bases and 3 bases, with 14 bases remaining between them. The CDR3 here is CAVLNCYYNEQFF. The CDR3 bases are TGTGCCGTTCTAAATTGCTACTACAATGAGCAGTTCTTC.

The chain employs TRBV2 and TRBJ1-2, with 11 nucleotides matching TRBD1. CDR1 is SNHLY, CDR2 FYNNEI, per germline. Trimming cost V 6 bases and J 7 bases; bases outside gene matches: 7. The CDR3 consists of 14 residues. The CDR3 protein is CASRGTGGLGGYTF. CDR3 DNA: TGTGCCAGCAGGGGGACAGGGGGATTAGGTGGCTACACCTTC.

The rearrangement links TRBV29-1 to TRBJ2-7; 7 nucleotides agree with TRBD2. Looked up from germline, CDR1 is SQVTM and CDR2 is ANQGSEA. Trimming took 0 bases from V and 3 from J; bases not matched to a gene: 2. The CDR3 has 13 residues. This chain's CDR3 is CSVEEGTNYEQYF. The DNA of the CDR3 is TGCAGCGTTGAAGAGGGGACTAACTACGAGCAGTACTTC.

The chain has TRBV6-6 and TRBJ2-5; 7 nucleotides agree with TRBD1. This CDR3 is built from 13 residues. Germline values: CDR1 MNHNY, CDR2 SVGAGI (reference sequence). Germline trimming cut 6 bases from V and 5 bases from J; bases unmatched to any gene: 6. The CDR3 sequence: CASSPRGTETQYF. The CDR3 DNA follows: TGTGCCAGCAGCCCCAGGGGGACCGAGACCCAGTACTTC.

V and J are TRBV2 and TRBJ2-1; unclear D gene. CDR1 is SNHLY and CDR2 is FYNNEI in the germline V gene. V was shortened by 4 bases and J by 8 bases, with 12 bases between the two germline ends. This CDR3 is built from 13 residues. The CDR3 loop is CASSASREDEQFF. The DNA of the CDR3 is TGTGCCAGCAGTGCAAGTAGAGAAGATGAGCAGTTCTTC.

This chain uses TRBV28 with TRBJ2-5, with D possibly being TRBD2 (5 bases). CDR1 and CDR2 from the germline V gene are MDHEN and SYDVKM. Trimming stripped 4 bases from V and 5 bases from J, with 14 bases between. The CDR3 has 14 amino acids. The CDR3 DNA sequence: TGTGCCAGCAGTTATCGAAAGGGCGGGGAGACCCAGTACTTC. Its protein is CASSYRKGGETQYF.

The chain combines TRBV6-4 with TRBJ1-1, with TRBD1 as a possible D gene (5 bases). Looked up from germline, CDR1 is MRHNA and CDR2 is SNTAGT. This CDR3 is 16 amino acids long. Trimming shortened V by 4 bases and J by 8 bases, and 23 bases separated the two germline ends. CDR3: CASSAPPRGGAGEAFF. Here the CDR3 DNA reads TGTGCCAGCAGTGCCCCCCCTAGGGGAGGCGCTGGGGAAGCTTTCTTT.

The V call is TRBV7-6, the J call TRBJ2-7, with 8 nucleotides matching TRBD1. The junction had 6 bases not matched to a gene; V was cut back by 2 bases and J by 6 bases. CDR3 length: 14 amino acids. The germline V gene has CDR1 SGHVS and CDR2 FNYEAQ. The CDR3 region has the DNA TGTGCCAGCAGCTTAACGACAGGGGTGGGCGAGCAGTACTTC. It codes for CASSLTTGVGEQYF.

The chain uses TRBV11-2 and TRBJ2-2; 13 bases match TRBD2. Germline CDR1 reads SGHAT; CDR2 reads FQNNGV. The CDR3 totals 18 residues. V was clipped by 3 bases and J by 4 bases; unmatched bases: 8. CDR3 amino acids: CASSLLTSGRAGTGELFF. The CDR3 region has the DNA TGTGCCAGCAGCTTGCTTACTAGCGGGAGGGCCGGCACCGGGGAGCTGTTTTTT.

The sample holds a few counts of this clone. The chain joins TRBV7-3 to TRBJ1-2; 7 nucleotides agree with TRBD1. The CDR3 has 13 amino acids. Germline values: CDR1 SGHTA, CDR2 FQGTGA. Losses at the gene ends were 5 bases for V and 4 bases for J; bases not matched to a gene: 4. The CDR3 bases are TGTGCCAGCAGCGCGACAGGGTCCTATGGCTACACCTTC. It codes for CASSATGSYGYTF. The entire variable domain, with the rest obtained from reference TRBV7-3 and TRBJ1-2, is as follows: GAGVSQTPSNKVTEKGKYVELRCDPISGHTALYWYRQSLGQGPEFLIYFQGTGAADDSGLPNDRFFAVRPEGSVSTLKIQRTERGDSAVYLCASSATGSYGYTFGSGTRLTVV.

J is TRBJ2-1 and V is TRBV10-2, with TRBD2 identical over 8 bases. The ends lost 4 bases at V and 1 base at J; junction bases unmatched: 9. Germline V gene sequence: CDR1 WSHSY, CDR2 SAAADI. The CDR3 has 17 residues. CDR3 residues: CASSVSGGPVSYNEQFF. The DNA for the CDR3 is TGCGCCAGCAGTGTTTCGGGAGGGCCTGTATCCTACAATGAGCAGTTCTTC.

The V and J genes are TRBV5-1 and TRBJ1-1; D unresolved. The V end was cut by 2 bases, the J end by 2 bases, with 19 bases between. This CDR3 is 17 amino acids long. From germline, CDR1 is SGHRS and CDR2 YFSETQ. The CDR3: CASSFPRAQRGNTEAFF. CDR3 coding DNA: TGCGCCAGCAGCTTCCCAAGAGCCCAACGGGGTAACACTGAAGCTTTCTTT.

The chain recombines TRBV7-9 with TRBJ1-4; 9 bases fit TRBD1. The CDR3 consists of 16 residues. The germline V gene encodes CDR1 SEHNR and CDR2 FQNEAQ (reference sequence). V shed 2 bases and J 5 bases; nucleotides not matched to a gene: 6. CDR3 region: CASSLTTGQGNEKLFF. The CDR3 DNA reads as TGTGCCAGCAGCTTAACAACTGGACAGGGGAATGAAAAACTGTTTTTT.

The chain recombines TRBV7-6 with TRBJ2-3; D is perhaps TRBD1 (5 bases). Germline V lookup: CDR1 SGHVS, CDR2 FNYEAQ. The V and J ends lost 5 bases and 2 bases respectively, with 14 bases between them. The CDR3 totals 15 residues. The CDR3 spells CASSPFVGDTDTQYF. CDR3 nucleotides: TGTGCCAGCAGCCCGTTTGTAGGGGACACAGATACGCAGTATTTT.

A single count supports this clone. The CDR3 DNA reads TGTGCCAGCAGCCCCCGACTAGCTTCCGGGGAGCTGTTTTTT. Encoded protein: CASSPRLASGELFF. The rearrangement uses TRBV11-2 and TRBJ2-2, with 7 bases identical to TRBD2. The V gene end was trimmed by 5 bases and the J gene end by 6 bases; junction bases not matched to a gene: 6. This CDR3 is built from 14 residues. Per germline, CDR1 SGHAT and CDR2 FQNNGV.

The genes are TRBV6-5 and TRBJ2-3, with 7 bases fitting TRBD2. Germline V gives CDR1 MNHEY, CDR2 SVGAGI. The CDR3 runs to 15 residues. The V and J ends lost 6 bases and 4 bases, in that order; junction bases with no gene match: 10. The DNA for the CDR3 is TGTGCCAGCAGAAAGATGGGGGGGGGATCAGATACGCAGTATTTT. Its translation: CASRKMGGGSDTQYF.